This T cell receptor beta chain was identified in a study of early T cells in non-severe SARS-CoV-2 infection. Study in general: Chains were not paired, and sequencing was done on bulk RNA from unsorted whole blood. Findings of the study overall: VDJdb-based annotation leaned toward anti-spike CD8 responses and missed private and CD4 specificities.

TCRdb recomputed calls from the 5' RACE reads with MiXCR, one row per CDR3 protein. The table includes roughly 66,000 distinct CDR3 sequences, around 9% detected once. Regarding this clonotype: Its antigen remains unidentified.

V dropped 4 bases and J dropped 4 bases, with 9 bases sitting between them. The CDR3 extends over 14 amino acids. The germline gives CDR1 SGHDT, CDR2 YYEEEE. The V call is TRBV5-6, the J call TRBJ1-6; D may be TRBD1 (6 bases). Input material: whole blood. This TCR was recovered from an adult who was a healthcare worker with PCR-confirmed SARS-CoV-2 infection or an uninfected control (not recorded which). The CDR3 DNA reads as TGTGCCAGCAGCCTCGGACAGTATAATTCACCCCTCCACTTT. Protein product: CASSLGQYNSPLHF.